This T cell receptor (beta chain) was identified during a study of shared clonotypes between healthy human individuals. Naive CD8 cells were CD45RO-negative, positively selected for CCR7, excluding terminally differentiated effector memory CD45RA+ cells. The method was immunoSEQ multiplex PCR; TCRdb's version includes in-frame clones alone and lacks a portion of them. The repertoire includes about 2.2 million clones, around 93% of them detected once, and approximately 1.6% sits in the top ten. CDR3 size: 13 residues. The V gene's germline CDR1 is LNHNV and CDR2 YYDKDF (reference sequence). V shed 0 bases and J shed 6 bases, with 5 bases lying between them.

Sequencing was performed on naive CD8+ T cells from PBMCs. This chain links TRBV15 with TRBJ2-2; no definite D call. The TCR comes from a man aged 18 to 29 in good health. Some clones in this sample may be carry-over from other donors' samples. The CDR3 DNA follows: TGTGCCACCAGCAGAGAAGGCCCCGGGGAGCTGTTTTTT. The encoded protein is CATSREGPGELFF.